The clone carrying this TCR beta chain was counted a few times. cDNA libraries for TCR beta contained unique molecular identifiers. TCRdb processed the PCR reads anew with MiXCR; each CDR3 protein has one entry. The sample gives about 200,000 distinct CDR3 sequences, about 30% of which show up once; roughly 3.4% is in the top ten. These data belong to a study of post-analysis software for immune sequencing data. This TCR was recovered from a girl aged 2 to 17 with multiple sclerosis. The sequenced sample was blood.

The CDR3 DNA sequence: TGCGCCAGCAGTGAACAGGGATCTGAAGCTTTCTTT. Encoded protein: CASSEQGSEAFF. This chain uses TRBV5-1 with TRBJ1-1, with D possibly TRBD1 on 6 matching bases. The CDR3 runs to 12 residues. The V end lost 5 bases, the J end lost 6 bases, and 11 bases lay between the germline ends. CDR1 and CDR2 (germline): SGHRS, YFSETQ. The full variable domain, in which reference TRBV5-1 and TRBJ1-1 provide the parts outside the CDR3, is KAGVTQTPRYLIKTRGQQVTLSCSPISGHRSVSWYQQTPGQGLQFLFEYFSETQRNKGNFPGRFSGRQFSNSRSEMNVSTLELGDSALYLCASSEQGSEAFFGQGTRLTVV.